This is a list of T cell receptor beta chains from one sample in a study of T-cell memory formation after mild COVID-19. Via MiXCR, TCRdb re-called the 5' RACE reads, giving one row per CDR3 protein. The sample includes more than 250,000 distinct CDR3 sequences, about a sixth of them seen just once. The specimen sequenced was PBMCs or a T cell subset sorted from them (not recorded which). Receptors originate from a young man who had mild COVID-19 (a few samples of this study predate the infection). Cell type and time point are not known. CDR3s include the opening cysteine and the closing phenylalanine or tryptophan. Fields, in order: CDR3 DNA, CDR3 protein, V gene, D gene, clone size, J gene. A D gene is named only where the DNA matches it firmly. Clone size is given for some rows only: seen once, a few or many times, or a class if the clone is expanded.

DNA: TGCAGTGCTCCGGTTGTGGGGGAGCTGTTTTTT
CDR3: CSAPVVGELFF
V: TRBV20-1
D: -
size: few
J: TRBJ2-2

DNA: TGCGCCAGCAGGCAGACGTCAGATACGCAGTATTTT
CDR3: CASRQTSDTQYF
V: TRBV5-1
D: -
size: few
J: TRBJ2-3

DNA: TGCAGTGCCACAGGGAGGGGGAACACCATATATTTT
CDR3: CSATGRGNTIYF
V: TRBV20-1
D: -
size: -
J: TRBJ1-3

DNA: TGCGCCAGCAGCTGGGGACCTATGAACACTGAAGCTTTCTTT
CDR3: CASSWGPMNTEAFF
V: TRBV5-1
D: -
size: -
J: TRBJ1-1

DNA: TGCGCCAGCAGCCAAACCCGTACCACAGATACGCAGTATTTT
CDR3: CASSQTRTTDTQYF
V: TRBV4-3
D: -
size: few
J: TRBJ2-3

DNA: TGTGCCAGTAGTATCCGGGGAACGGTGAGATTTGGCAATCAGCCCCAGCATTTT
CDR3: CASSIRGTVRFGNQPQHF
V: TRBV19
D: -
size: -
J: TRBJ1-5

DNA: TGTGCCAGCAGCTCCGCGGACGACACAGATACGCAGTATTTT
CDR3: CASSSADDTDTQYF
V: TRBV7-3
D: -
size: -
J: TRBJ2-3

DNA: TGTGCCAGCAGCGTAGGGGGTGACAGACTCCTCGAGCAGTACTTC
CDR3: CASSVGGDRLLEQYF
V: TRBV9
D: -
size: -
J: TRBJ2-7

DNA: TGCGCCAGCGCCAGAGGGGACACCGGGGAGCTGTTTTTT
CDR3: CASARGDTGELFF
V: TRBV5-1
D: -
size: -
J: TRBJ2-2

DNA: TGTGCCAGCAGCTTAGCGGGGTATACTTACAATGAGCAGTTCTTC
CDR3: CASSLAGYTYNEQFF
V: TRBV7-6
D: -
size: few
J: TRBJ2-1

DNA: TGTGCCAGCAGCCAAGGAGCTTCACCCCTCCACTTT
CDR3: CASSQGASPLHF
V: TRBV3-1
D: -
size: few
J: TRBJ1-6

DNA: TGTGCCAGCAGTTTAGGACAGGGCACCTACACCATATATTTT
CDR3: CASSLGQGTYTIYF
V: TRBV12-3/TRBV12-4
D: TRBD1
size: few
J: TRBJ1-3

DNA: TGCAGTGCTAGGAGTGGAAACACCATATATTTT
CDR3: CSARSGNTIYF
V: TRBV20-1
D: -
size: few
J: TRBJ1-3

DNA: TGCGCCAGCAGCTTGTTTGGGACAGGGTCGGCCACCGGGGAGCTGTTTTTT
CDR3: CASSLFGTGSATGELFF
V: TRBV5-1
D: TRBD1
size: few
J: TRBJ2-2

DNA: TGTGCCAGCAGTTACCGAGGGTCTGGGGCCAACGTCCTGACTTTC
CDR3: CASSYRGSGANVLTF
V: TRBV6-2/TRBV6-3
D: -
size: few
J: TRBJ2-6

DNA: TGTGCCAGCAGCGTAGACGGGGGGGCTTACAATGAGCAGTTCTTC
CDR3: CASSVDGGAYNEQFF
V: TRBV9
D: TRBD2
size: few
J: TRBJ2-1

DNA: TGCGCCAGCAGCCCCAAGATTTTAGCAGAAAGGAGCTATGGCTACACCTTC
CDR3: CASSPKILAERSYGYTF
V: TRBV4-1
D: -
size: -
J: TRBJ1-2

DNA: TGTGCCAGCAGTTACTCGTACAGGGATGACTATGGCTACACCTTC
CDR3: CASSYSYRDDYGYTF
V: TRBV6-6
D: -
size: many
J: TRBJ1-2

DNA: TGTGCCAGCAGTTACACTGCACTAGTATACGAGCAGTACTTC
CDR3: CASSYTALVYEQYF
V: TRBV6-2/TRBV6-3
D: -
size: few
J: TRBJ2-7

DNA: TGTGCCAGCAGTTACCTAGGGGCCTATCAGCCCCAGCATTTT
CDR3: CASSYLGAYQPQHF
V: TRBV6-5
D: -
size: few
J: TRBJ1-5

DNA: TGCGCCAGCAGCTTGACTGGGAACTCCTACGAGCAGTACTTC
CDR3: CASSLTGNSYEQYF
V: TRBV5-1
D: -
size: -
J: TRBJ2-7

DNA: TGTGCCAGCAGCTTGGAGATTAACCGTCGTTTGAACACCGGGGAGCTGTTTTTT
CDR3: CASSLEINRRLNTGELFF
V: TRBV5-4
D: -
size: -
J: TRBJ2-2

DNA: TGTGCCAGCATGTTGACTGTGACCGAGCAGTACTTC
CDR3: CASMLTVTEQYF
V: TRBV12-3/TRBV12-4
D: -
size: few
J: TRBJ2-7

DNA: TGTGCCAGCAGAAGGACTAGCCCGAACACCGGGGAGCTGTTTTTT
CDR3: CASRRTSPNTGELFF
V: TRBV6-5
D: TRBD2
size: -
J: TRBJ2-2

DNA: TGTGCCAGCAGAGACGGGACTAGGGCCGGGGAGCTGTTTTTT
CDR3: CASRDGTRAGELFF
V: TRBV12-3/TRBV12-4
D: TRBD2
size: many
J: TRBJ2-2

DNA: TGCGCCAGCAGCCAGTCCCCCGGGGAGCTGTCTTTT
CDR3: CASSQSPGELSF
V: TRBV4-3
D: -
size: -
J: TRBJ2-2

DNA: TGCAGTGCTAGAGGAGTTGCGACGGATACGCAGTATTTT
CDR3: CSARGVATDTQYF
V: TRBV20-1
D: -
size: -
J: TRBJ2-3

DNA: TGTGCCAGCAGTCCCAGCGCAGGGTTCACAGATACGCAGTATTTT
CDR3: CASSPSAGFTDTQYF
V: TRBV6-2/TRBV6-3
D: -
size: few
J: TRBJ2-3